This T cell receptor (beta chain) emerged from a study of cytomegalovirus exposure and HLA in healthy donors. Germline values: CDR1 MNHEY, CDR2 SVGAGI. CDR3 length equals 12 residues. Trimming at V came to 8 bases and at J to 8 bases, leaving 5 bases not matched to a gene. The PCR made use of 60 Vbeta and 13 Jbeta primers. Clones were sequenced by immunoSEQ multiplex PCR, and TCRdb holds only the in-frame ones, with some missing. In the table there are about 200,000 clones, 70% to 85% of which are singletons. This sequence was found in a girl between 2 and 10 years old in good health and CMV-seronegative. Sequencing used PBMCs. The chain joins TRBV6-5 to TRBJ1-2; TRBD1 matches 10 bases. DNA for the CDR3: TGTGCCAGCCGACAGGGGGCGCTGGGCTACACCTTC. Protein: CASRQGALGYTF.